This TCR beta chain was profiled in a study of OX40 agonist ivuxolimab in advanced cancers. Across the study: It was permissible to have had prior anti-PD-1, anti-PD-L1 or anti-CTLA-4 therapy, and around 40% had some.

The method was immunoSEQ multiplex PCR; TCRdb's version includes in-frame clones alone and lacks a portion of them. The repertoire includes some 23,000 clones, around 80% of them detected once, and over 11% sits in the top ten. The CDR3 consists of 19 residues. Germline V CDR1 and CDR2: SGHVS, FQNEAQ. Trimming stripped 3 bases from V and 0 bases from J, with 18 bases between. V is TRBV7-8 and J is TRBJ2-6; maybe TRBD1 (7 bases). The starting material was CD4+ or CD8+ T cells sorted from blood, obtained in a trial of the OX40 agonist ivuxolimab. This clonotype originated in an adult with an advanced solid tumor such as melanoma, head and neck, liver or kidney cancer. The CDR3 protein is CASSFNTGEALSGANVLTF. The CDR3, as DNA: TGTGCCAGCAGCTTCAACACAGGGGAGGCCCTCTCTGGGGCCAACGTCCTGACTTTC.